This T cell receptor beta chain is drawn from a study of blood T cell repertoires in COVID-19. Looking at the study overall: The United States, Italy and Spain were the sources of the acute and convalescent COVID-19 samples.

Only a few counts were recorded for this clone. Some clones are missing from TCRdb's copy, which holds only in-frame ones; the method was immunoSEQ multiplex PCR. The sample includes 200,000 to 250,000 clones, roughly 80% of them seen just once. Germline CDR1 is MNHEY and CDR2 is SMNVEV (reference sequence). CDR3 length: 15 amino acids. V was cut by 0 bases and J by 2 bases, with 10 bases left in between. This receptor was taken from a woman aged 80 or older with COVID-19, enrolled during active disease. The genes are TRBV27 and TRBJ1-1, with no clear D. Sequenced input: peripheral blood. CDR3 DNA: TGTGCCAGCAGTTTATCGTCGGGGTACAACACTGAAGCTTTCTTT. Amino acid sequence: CASSLSSGYNTEAFF.